These T cell receptor beta chains were read from a single sample in a study of Ad26.COV2.S vaccination and SARS-CoV-2 variants. Some clones are missing from TCRdb's copy, which holds only in-frame ones; the method was immunoSEQ multiplex PCR. The table records 350,000 to 450,000 clones, 85% of them present only once. This specimen was peripheral blood, taken in a trial of Ad26.COV2.S vaccine versus placebo. The receptors derive from a person aged 18-65 years who received the Ad26.COV2.S COVID-19 vaccine or a placebo. The CDR3 runs from the conserved cysteine through the conserved F or W. The order of the fields is D gene, clone size, V gene, J gene, CDR3 protein. The D gene is left open where the match is weak. The size field is filled for only some rows; it gives once, few, many or a size class.

d_call: -; clone_size: -; v_call: TRBV10-3; j_call: TRBJ1-5; cdr3_aa: CATRDPTPGQPQHF
d_call: TRBD1; clone_size: -; v_call: TRBV2; j_call: TRBJ2-3; cdr3_aa: CASRGDRGIADTQYF
d_call: TRBD1; clone_size: -; v_call: TRBV9; j_call: TRBJ1-2; cdr3_aa: CASSVTGGLGAGYTF
d_call: TRBD2; clone_size: -; v_call: TRBV28; j_call: TRBJ2-1; cdr3_aa: CASSLAGGSHEQFF
d_call: TRBD2; clone_size: few; v_call: TRBV6-2/TRBV6-3; j_call: TRBJ2-7; cdr3_aa: CASSSRPWREEYEQYF
d_call: TRBD2; clone_size: once; v_call: TRBV11-2; j_call: TRBJ2-1; cdr3_aa: CASSLLSGAYNEQFF
d_call: TRBD1; clone_size: -; v_call: TRBV19; j_call: TRBJ2-5; cdr3_aa: CASKLSGGRETQYF
d_call: -; clone_size: -; v_call: TRBV11-3; j_call: TRBJ2-5; cdr3_aa: CASSLNQETQYF
d_call: TRBD2; clone_size: -; v_call: TRBV5-1; j_call: TRBJ2-2; cdr3_aa: CASSLVAGVGTGELFF
d_call: TRBD2; clone_size: once; v_call: TRBV20-1; j_call: TRBJ2-7; cdr3_aa: CSASIAGGPEEQYF
d_call: TRBD2; clone_size: -; v_call: TRBV30; j_call: TRBJ2-7; cdr3_aa: CACPGLAGGLREQYF
d_call: TRBD1; clone_size: -; v_call: TRBV19; j_call: TRBJ1-2; cdr3_aa: CASSIGGADRLFYGYTF
d_call: TRBD2; clone_size: many; v_call: TRBV19; j_call: TRBJ2-1; cdr3_aa: CASSMESGGANEQFF
d_call: -; clone_size: -; v_call: TRBV7-2; j_call: TRBJ2-1; cdr3_aa: CASSLDVGEQFF
d_call: -; clone_size: -; v_call: TRBV13; j_call: TRBJ2-5; cdr3_aa: CASSAYGGRDQETQYF
d_call: -; clone_size: -; v_call: TRBV7-9; j_call: TRBJ2-5; cdr3_aa: CASSSWTQETQYF
d_call: -; clone_size: -; v_call: TRBV2; j_call: TRBJ1-1; cdr3_aa: CASSEWRRTEAFF
d_call: -; clone_size: -; v_call: TRBV28; j_call: TRBJ1-1; cdr3_aa: CASNGALNTEAFF
d_call: -; clone_size: -; v_call: TRBV30; j_call: TRBJ2-5; cdr3_aa: CALTVLYGAQYF
d_call: -; clone_size: -; v_call: TRBV19; j_call: TRBJ2-1; cdr3_aa: CASSIRSWGDNEQFF
d_call: -; clone_size: -; v_call: TRBV6-6; j_call: TRBJ2-3; cdr3_aa: CASSYEKGTQYF
d_call: TRBD1; clone_size: -; v_call: TRBV18; j_call: TRBJ2-5; cdr3_aa: CASSPTTGGSETQYF
d_call: -; clone_size: -; v_call: TRBV6-6; j_call: TRBJ1-2; cdr3_aa: CASSYSTDGAGNNTF